This TCR beta chain was documented in a study of T-cell memory formation after mild COVID-19. Germline values: CDR1 SEHNR, CDR2 FQNEAQ (reference sequence). The CDR3 extends over 14 amino acids. Trimming cost V 1 base and J 2 bases, with 8 bases left between them. This clonotype showed up many times. The authors produced TCR alpha and TCR beta cDNA libraries with sample barcodes and UMIs by 5'RACE using constant-segment primers. TCRdb recomputed calls from the 5' RACE reads with MiXCR, one row per CDR3 protein. The sample consists of about 470,000 distinct CDR3 sequences, around a sixth of them appearing once.

The rearrangement joins TRBV7-9 to TRBJ1-2; D is unclear. The receptor comes from an adult woman who had mild COVID-19 (a few samples of this study predate the infection). Cell type and time point are not known. Sequenced: PBMCs or a T cell subset sorted from them (not recorded which). In DNA form, the CDR3 reads TGTGCCAGCAGCTTAGTAGGAGGGAACTATGGCTACACCTTC. It specifies CASSLVGGNYGYTF.